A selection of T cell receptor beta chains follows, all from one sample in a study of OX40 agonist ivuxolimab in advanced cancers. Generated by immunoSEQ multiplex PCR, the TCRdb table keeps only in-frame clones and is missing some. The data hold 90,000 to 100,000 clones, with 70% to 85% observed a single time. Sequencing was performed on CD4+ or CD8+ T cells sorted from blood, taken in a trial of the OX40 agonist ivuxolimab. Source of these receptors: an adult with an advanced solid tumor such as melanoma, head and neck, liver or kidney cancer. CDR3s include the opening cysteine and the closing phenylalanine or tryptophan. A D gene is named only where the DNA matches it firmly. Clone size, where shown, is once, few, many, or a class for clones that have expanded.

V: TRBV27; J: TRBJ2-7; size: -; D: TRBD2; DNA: TGTGCCAGCAGGAGAGTCGGGGGGGAAAAAAGCCCCTACGAGCAGTACTTC; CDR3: CASRRVGGEKSPYEQYF
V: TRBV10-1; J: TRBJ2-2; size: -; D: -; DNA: TGCGCCAGCAGTCCCACCTTGGGAGTTGGCGGGGAGCTGTTTTTT; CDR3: CASSPTLGVGGELFF
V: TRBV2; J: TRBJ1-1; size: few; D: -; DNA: TGTGCCAGCTCGCGGGTGCGCACTGAAGCTTTCTTT; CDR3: CASSRVRTEAFF
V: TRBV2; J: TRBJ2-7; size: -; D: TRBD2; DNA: TGTGCCAGCCCCGCCGGAGGATTAGCGGGAGGGTTGGCCTACGAGCAGTACTTC; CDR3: CASPAGGLAGGLAYEQYF
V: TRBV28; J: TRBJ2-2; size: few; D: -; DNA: TGTGCCAGCAGTTTACTGTCGGGAGCTAACACCGGGGAGCTGTTTTTT; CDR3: CASSLLSGANTGELFF
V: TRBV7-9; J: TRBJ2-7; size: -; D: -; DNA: TGTGCCAGCAGCTTAGGGTTGGTGGCCCAGTACGAGCAGTACTTC; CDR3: CASSLGLVAQYEQYF
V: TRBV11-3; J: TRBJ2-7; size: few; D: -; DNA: TGTGCCAGCAGCACCGACGAACCCTACGAGCAGTACTTC; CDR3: CASSTDEPYEQYF
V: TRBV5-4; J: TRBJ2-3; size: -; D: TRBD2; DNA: TGTGCCAGCAGCGTAGGGACTAGCGGCCCAGAGGGCACAGATACGCAGTATTTT; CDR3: CASSVGTSGPEGTDTQYF
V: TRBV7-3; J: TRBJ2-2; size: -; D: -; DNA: TGTGCCAGCAGCCTAGAGGGATCCGAGGACACCGGGGAGCTGTTTTTT; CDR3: CASSLEGSEDTGELFF
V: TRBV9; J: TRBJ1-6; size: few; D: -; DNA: TGTGCCAGCAGCCCCCGGTGGGAAAATTCACCCCTCCACTTT; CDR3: CASSPRWENSPLHF
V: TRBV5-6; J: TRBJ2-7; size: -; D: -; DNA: TGTGCCAGCAGCTACTACACACAATGGGACACCTCCTACGAGCAGTACTTC; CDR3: CASSYYTQWDTSYEQYF
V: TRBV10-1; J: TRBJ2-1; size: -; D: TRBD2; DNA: TGCGCCAGCAGTGTAATAGCGGGGGGGAACAATGAGCAGTTCTTC; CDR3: CASSVIAGGNNEQFF
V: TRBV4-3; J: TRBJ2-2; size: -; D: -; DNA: TGCGCCAGCAGCCCCTTACGGGAAGGGGAGCTGTTTTTT; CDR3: CASSPLREGELFF
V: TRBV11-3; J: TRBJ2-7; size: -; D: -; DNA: TGTGCCAGCAGCTTTAGCGGGGACAGGTCCTACGAGCAGTACTTC; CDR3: CASSFSGDRSYEQYF
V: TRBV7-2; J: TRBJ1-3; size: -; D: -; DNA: TGTGCCAGCAGCTTAAGTTCGGGGGAGAGCACCATATATTTT; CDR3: CASSLSSGESTIYF
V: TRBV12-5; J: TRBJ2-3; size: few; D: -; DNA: TGTGCTAGTGGTTTGGACAGGGAAGATACGCAGTATTTT; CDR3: CASGLDREDTQYF
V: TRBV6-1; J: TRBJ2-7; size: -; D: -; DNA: TGTGCCAGCAGTGAAGAGACAGGCTACGAGCAGTACTTC; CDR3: CASSEETGYEQYF
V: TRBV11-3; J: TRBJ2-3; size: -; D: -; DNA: TGTGCCAGCAGCTTAGGTTCAGATACGCAGTATTTT; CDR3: CASSLGSDTQYF
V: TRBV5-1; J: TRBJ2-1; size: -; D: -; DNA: TGCGCCAGCAGCTTCCTCCTGGGGCGAAATGAGCAGTTCTTC; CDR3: CASSFLLGRNEQFF
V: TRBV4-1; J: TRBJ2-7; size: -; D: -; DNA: TGCGCCAGCAGCCATAAGGGAGGAGGGGGAACCTCCTACGAGCAGTACTTC; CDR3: CASSHKGGGGTSYEQYF
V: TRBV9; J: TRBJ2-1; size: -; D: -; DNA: TGTGCCAGCAGCGTAGTCGCGAATGAGCAGTTCTTC; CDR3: CASSVVANEQFF
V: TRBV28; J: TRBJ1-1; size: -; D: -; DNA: TGTGCCAGCAGTTTAAGCCAGAGGAATGCTTTCTTT; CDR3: CASSLSQRNAFF
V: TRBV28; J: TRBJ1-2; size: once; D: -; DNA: TGTGCCAGCAGTTCCCTCGGGACAATCTATGGCTACACCTTC; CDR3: CASSSLGTIYGYTF
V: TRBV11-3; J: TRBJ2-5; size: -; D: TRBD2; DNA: TGTGCCAGCAGCAGATCGGGGGGGGAGACCCAGTACTTC; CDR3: CASSRSGGETQYF
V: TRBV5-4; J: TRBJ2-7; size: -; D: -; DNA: TGTGCCAGCAGTCCCGATGCTGCCTACGAGCAGTACTTC; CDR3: CASSPDAAYEQYF
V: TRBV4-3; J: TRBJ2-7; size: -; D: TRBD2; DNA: TGCGCCAGCAGCCAAACGGCGGGAGGACCCTACGAGCAGTACTTC; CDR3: CASSQTAGGPYEQYF
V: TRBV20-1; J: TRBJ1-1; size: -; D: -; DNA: TGCAGTGCCTCGCTCACTGAAGCTTTCTTT; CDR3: CSASLTEAFF